The clone carrying this TCR beta chain was seen only a few times. Its specificity is not known. This specimen comes from a study of shared clonotypes between healthy human individuals. At the level of the study: Each donor's CD4 naive and CD4 memory cells filled three plates apiece, CD8 naive two, and CD8 memory one. The study's findings and limits: Memory subsets generally showed lower estimated richness than naive subsets.

The table came from immunoSEQ multiplex PCR; TCRdb's copy has only in-frame clones and leaves some out. The table has approximately 1,000,000 clones, about 72% seen once. Germline V gene sequence: CDR1 MDHEN, CDR2 SYDVKM. Trimming took 6 bases from V and 0 from J, leaving 9 bases between them. The CDR3 spans 13 residues. The sequenced sample was memory CD4+ T cells from PBMCs. Described subset: CD45RA-negative fraction. The TCR was taken from a man younger than 35 in good health. Some clones in this sample may be carry-over from other donors' samples. The chain combines TRBV28 with TRBJ2-7, with D unclear. CDR3 bases: TGTGCCAGCAGGCCGGATCCCTCCTACGAGCAGTACTTC. Its translation is CASRPDPSYEQYF.